This T cell receptor (beta chain) was recovered during a study of CD4 T cell repertoires in COVID-19 (dated by TCRdb to 2020 to 2023). For the wider study: To analyze cross-reactivity, CFSE-low cells were expanded with IL-2 for approximately nine days and then labeled again and restimulated with spike proteins from other coronaviruses. In COVID-19-recovered individuals, the study described naturally processed CD4+ T cell responses to SARS-CoV-2 spike and nucleoprotein and used TCR Vbeta sequencing to evaluate clonal composition. TCR Vbeta repertoire analysis of SARS-CoV-2-reactive T cells was conducted at the subset level in a few recovered individuals.

Memory T cell samples that were not cultured went straight to sequencing right after ex vivo isolation. CD4+ total memory, central memory, effector memory and circulating T follicular helper cells were isolated from peripheral blood mononuclear cells. The sample holds one count of this clone. No cognate antigen has been identified for it. Nothing much larger sits one base from this clone, and base qualities are not available. The CDR3 sequence holds 16 residues, the cysteine and phenylalanine included. Here the CDR3 DNA is all that survives: 48 bases in frame from base 1. The germline V gene supplies CDR1 SGHTA and CDR2 FQGNSA. The germline V and J ends show losses of 1 base and 7 bases respectively, and no gene match explains 8 bases of the junction. The method behind the library was the immunoSEQ multiplex PCR assay. The source study handled its data this way. The Chao-Jaccard similarity index and counts of shared clonotypes were used to quantify repertoire overlap between subsets. Here the immuneACCESS table is served through TCRdb, limited to in-frame sequences with V and J called. Missing clones are a known gap in these copies; in checked studies unresolved V genes cover under half, and the rest lacks a known reason. V, J and clone size reflect that table, while D and trimming were determined from the DNA. The sample contains 20,000 to 30,000 clones, 93% of them found a single time. The top ten clones comprise 0.66% of the sample.

General findings and caveats noted by the study authors: Two or all three memory subsets shared several of the most expanded SARS-CoV-2-reactive clonotypes, which suggests intraclonal diversification. Between about 7 and 28% of SARS-CoV-2 clonotypes were also found in SARS-CoV and/or HKU1 spike-stimulated secondary cultures, consistent with cross-reactivity.

The sequencing used circulating follicular helper CD4+ T cells (cTfh) from blood, collected before the COVID-19 pandemic. The label giving this sample's cell subset or site can be read as: circulating T follicular helper cells. The chain uses TRBV7-2 and TRBJ2-1; the junction holds 9 bases that match TRBD2. The receptor comes from a human donor who had COVID-19. The nucleotide sequence is given as TGTGCCAGCAGCTTAGGCTCAGGGGCGGGGGGGAATGAGCAGTTCTTC. Its translation is CASSLGSGAGGNEQFF.